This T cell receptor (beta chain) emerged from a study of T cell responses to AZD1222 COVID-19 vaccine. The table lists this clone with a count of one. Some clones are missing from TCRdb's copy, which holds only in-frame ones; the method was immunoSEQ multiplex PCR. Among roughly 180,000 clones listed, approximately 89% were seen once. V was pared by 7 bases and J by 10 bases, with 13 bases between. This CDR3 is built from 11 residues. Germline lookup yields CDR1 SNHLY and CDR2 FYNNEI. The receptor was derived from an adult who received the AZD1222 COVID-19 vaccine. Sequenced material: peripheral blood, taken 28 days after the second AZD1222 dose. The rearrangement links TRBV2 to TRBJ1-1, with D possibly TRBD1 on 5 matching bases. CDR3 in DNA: TGTGCCAGCACCCCTGGGGGGTTAGCTTTCTTT. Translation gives CASTPGGLAFF.